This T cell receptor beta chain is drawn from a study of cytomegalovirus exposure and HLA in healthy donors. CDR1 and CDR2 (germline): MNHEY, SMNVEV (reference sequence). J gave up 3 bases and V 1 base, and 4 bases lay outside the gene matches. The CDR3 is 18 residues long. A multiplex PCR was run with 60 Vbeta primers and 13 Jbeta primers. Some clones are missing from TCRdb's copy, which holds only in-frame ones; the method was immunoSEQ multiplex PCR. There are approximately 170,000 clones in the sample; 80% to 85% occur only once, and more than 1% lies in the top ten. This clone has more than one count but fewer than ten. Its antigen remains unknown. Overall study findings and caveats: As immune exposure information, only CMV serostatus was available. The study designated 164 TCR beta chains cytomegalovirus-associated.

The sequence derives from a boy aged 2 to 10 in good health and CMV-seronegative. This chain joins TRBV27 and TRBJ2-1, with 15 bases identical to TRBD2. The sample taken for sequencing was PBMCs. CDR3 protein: CASSLLSGLAGGYNEQFF. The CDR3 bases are TGTGCCAGCAGTTTATTATCGGGACTAGCGGGAGGCTACAATGAGCAGTTCTTC.